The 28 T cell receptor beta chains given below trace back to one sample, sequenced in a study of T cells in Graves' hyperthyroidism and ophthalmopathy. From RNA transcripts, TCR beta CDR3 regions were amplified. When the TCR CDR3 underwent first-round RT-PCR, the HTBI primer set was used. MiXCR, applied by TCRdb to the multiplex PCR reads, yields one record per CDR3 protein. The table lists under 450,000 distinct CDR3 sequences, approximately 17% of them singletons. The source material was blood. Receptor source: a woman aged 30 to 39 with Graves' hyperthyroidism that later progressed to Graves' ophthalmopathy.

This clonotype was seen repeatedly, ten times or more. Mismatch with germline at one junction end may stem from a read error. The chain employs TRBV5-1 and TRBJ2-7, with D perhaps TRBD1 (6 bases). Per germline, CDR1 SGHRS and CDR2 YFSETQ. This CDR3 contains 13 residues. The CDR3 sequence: CASSLGQSYEQYF. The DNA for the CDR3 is TGTGCCAGCAGCCTTGGACAGTCCTACGAGCAGTACTTC.

CDR3 in DNA: TGCAGCGTTGAACCGGGGAACACCGGGGAGCTGTTTTTT. Translation: CSVEPGNTGELFF. The chain recombines TRBV29-1 with TRBJ2-2; no definite D call. Germline V CDR1 and CDR2: SQVTM, ANQGSEA. Trimming shortened V by 2 bases and J by 1 base, and 5 bases separated the two germline ends. The CDR3 runs 13 residues.

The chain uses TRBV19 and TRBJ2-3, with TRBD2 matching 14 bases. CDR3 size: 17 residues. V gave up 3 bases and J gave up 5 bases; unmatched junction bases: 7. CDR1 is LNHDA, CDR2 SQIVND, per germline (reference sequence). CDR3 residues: CASSMSPGTSGGDTQYF. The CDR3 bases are TGTGCCAGTAGTATGAGTCCCGGGACTAGCGGGGGAGATACGCAGTATTTT.

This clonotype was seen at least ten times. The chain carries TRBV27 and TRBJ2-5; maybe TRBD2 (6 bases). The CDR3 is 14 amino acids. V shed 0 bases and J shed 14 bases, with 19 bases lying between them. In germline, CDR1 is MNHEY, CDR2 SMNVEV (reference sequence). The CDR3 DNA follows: TGTGCCAGCAGTTTATCGGGTCGGGAGAGGGGAGTTTACTTC. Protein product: CASSLSGRERGVYF.

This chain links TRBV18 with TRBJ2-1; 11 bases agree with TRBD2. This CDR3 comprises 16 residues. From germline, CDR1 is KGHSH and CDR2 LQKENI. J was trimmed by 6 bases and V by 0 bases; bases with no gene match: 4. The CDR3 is CASSPPRLAGPNEQFF. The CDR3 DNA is TGTGCCAGCTCACCACCTAGACTAGCGGGACCCAATGAGCAGTTCTTC.

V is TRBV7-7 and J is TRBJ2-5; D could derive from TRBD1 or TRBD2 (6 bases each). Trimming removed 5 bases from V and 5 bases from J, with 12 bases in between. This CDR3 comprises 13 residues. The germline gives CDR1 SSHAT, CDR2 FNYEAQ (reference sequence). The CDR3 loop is CASSRGVEETQYF. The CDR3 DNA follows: TGTGCCAGCAGCAGGGGGGTAGAGGAGACCCAGTACTTC.

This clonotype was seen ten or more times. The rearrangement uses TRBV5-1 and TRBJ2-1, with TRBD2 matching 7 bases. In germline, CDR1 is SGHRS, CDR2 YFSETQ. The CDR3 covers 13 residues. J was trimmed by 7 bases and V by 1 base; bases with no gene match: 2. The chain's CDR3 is CASSLRGGNEQFF. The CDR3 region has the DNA TGCGCCAGCAGCTTGCGCGGGGGAAATGAGCAGTTCTTC.

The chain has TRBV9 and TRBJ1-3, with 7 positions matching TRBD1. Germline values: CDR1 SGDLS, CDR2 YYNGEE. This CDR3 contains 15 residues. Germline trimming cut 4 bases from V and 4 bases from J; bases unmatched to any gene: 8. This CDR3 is CASSPRGGQGNTIYF. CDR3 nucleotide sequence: TGTGCCAGCAGCCCGAGAGGGGGACAGGGAAACACCATATATTTT.

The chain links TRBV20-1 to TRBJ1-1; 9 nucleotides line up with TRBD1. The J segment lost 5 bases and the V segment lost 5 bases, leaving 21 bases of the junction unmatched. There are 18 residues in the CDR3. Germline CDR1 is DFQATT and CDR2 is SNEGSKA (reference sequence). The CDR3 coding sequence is TGCAGTGCTCCCTCCGCCCACAGGGGGCCAAGTACGGGGACTGAAGCTTTCTTT. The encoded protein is CSAPSAHRGPSTGTEAFF.

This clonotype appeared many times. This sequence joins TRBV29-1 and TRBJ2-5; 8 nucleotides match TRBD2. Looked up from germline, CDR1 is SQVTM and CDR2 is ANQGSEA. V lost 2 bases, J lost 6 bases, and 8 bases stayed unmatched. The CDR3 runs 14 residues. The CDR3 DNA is TGCAGCGTTGAAAGGGTAGCGGGACGAAAGACCCAGTACTTC. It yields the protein CSVERVAGRKTQYF.

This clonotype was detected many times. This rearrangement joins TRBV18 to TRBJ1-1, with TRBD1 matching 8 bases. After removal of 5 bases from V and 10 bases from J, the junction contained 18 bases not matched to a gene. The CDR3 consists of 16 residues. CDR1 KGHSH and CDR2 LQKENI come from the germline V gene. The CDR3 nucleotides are TGTGCCAGCTCAAGGGGACAGGATAACTCTCCGTTCGTAGCTTTCTTT. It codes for CASSRGQDNSPFVAFF.

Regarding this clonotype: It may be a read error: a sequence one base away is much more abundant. The CDR3 bases are TGTGCCACTGGTGGACAGACTGGAGGAGGCCACACCTTC. This translates into CATGGQTGGGHTF. The J gene is TRBJ1-2, the V gene TRBV10-3; D might be TRBD1 (6 bases). Germline lookup yields CDR1 ENHRY and CDR2 SYGVKD. The CDR3 loop spans 13 amino acids. Trimming took off 10 bases at V and 12 bases at J, with 24 bases between the two ends.

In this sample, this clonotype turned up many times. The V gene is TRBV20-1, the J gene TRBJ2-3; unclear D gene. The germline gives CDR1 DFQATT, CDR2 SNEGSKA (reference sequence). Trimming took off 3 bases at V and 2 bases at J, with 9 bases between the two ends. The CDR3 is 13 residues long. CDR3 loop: CSASVPDTDTQYF. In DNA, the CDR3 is TGCAGTGCTAGCGTGCCCGACACAGATACGCAGTATTTT.

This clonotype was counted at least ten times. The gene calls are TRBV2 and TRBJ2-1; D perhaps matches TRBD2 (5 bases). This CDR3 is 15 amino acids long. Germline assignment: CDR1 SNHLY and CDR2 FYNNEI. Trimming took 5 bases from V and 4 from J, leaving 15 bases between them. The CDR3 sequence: CASSSSLASYNEQFF. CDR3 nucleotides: TGTGCCAGCAGTTCTAGCCTGGCATCTTACAATGAGCAGTTCTTC. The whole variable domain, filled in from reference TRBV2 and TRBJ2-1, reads EPEVTQTPSHQVTQMGQEVILRCVPISNHLYFYWYRQILGQKVEFLVSFYNNEISEKSEIFDDQFSVERPDGSNFTLKIRSTKLEDSAMYFCASSSSLASYNEQFFGPGTRLTVL.

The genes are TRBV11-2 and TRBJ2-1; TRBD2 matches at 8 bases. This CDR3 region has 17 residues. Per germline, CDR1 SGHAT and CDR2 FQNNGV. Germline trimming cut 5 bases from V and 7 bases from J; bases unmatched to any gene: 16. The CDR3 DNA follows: TGTGCCAGCAGCCCCGGACTAGCCTCCATGGTCCGGAATGAGCAGTTCTTC. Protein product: CASSPGLASMVRNEQFF.

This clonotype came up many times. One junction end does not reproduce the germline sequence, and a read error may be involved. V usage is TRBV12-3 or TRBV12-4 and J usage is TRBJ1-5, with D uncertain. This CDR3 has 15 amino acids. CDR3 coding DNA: TGCGCCAGCAGTTTAGGGTATGGGATAGCCCAGCCCCAGCATTTT. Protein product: CASSLGYGIAQPQHF.

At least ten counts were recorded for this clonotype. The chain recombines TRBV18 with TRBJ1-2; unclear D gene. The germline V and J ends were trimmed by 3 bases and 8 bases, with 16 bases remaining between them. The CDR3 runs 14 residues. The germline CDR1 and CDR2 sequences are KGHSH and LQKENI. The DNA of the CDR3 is TGTGCCAGCTCACCGTTTTTGGGTTCACAGGGCTACACCTTC. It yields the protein CASSPFLGSQGYTF.

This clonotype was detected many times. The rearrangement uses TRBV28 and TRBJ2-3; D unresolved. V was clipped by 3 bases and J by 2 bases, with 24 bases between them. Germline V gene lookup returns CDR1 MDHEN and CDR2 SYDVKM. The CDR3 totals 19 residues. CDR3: CASSFTSYEVYPNTDTQYF. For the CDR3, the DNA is TGTGCCAGCAGTTTTACCAGTTATGAGGTGTACCCGAACACAGATACGCAGTATTTT.

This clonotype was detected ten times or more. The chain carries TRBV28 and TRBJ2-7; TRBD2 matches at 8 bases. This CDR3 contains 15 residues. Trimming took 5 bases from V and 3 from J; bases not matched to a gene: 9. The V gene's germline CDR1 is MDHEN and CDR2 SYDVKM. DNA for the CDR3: TGTGCCAGCAGTCATCGACTAGCGAGGTTCTACGAGCAGTACTTC. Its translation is CASSHRLARFYEQYF.

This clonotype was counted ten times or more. CDR3 sequence (DNA): TGTGCCAGCAGTGCTGCAGGTCGCGATACGCAGTATTTT. Protein product: CASSAAGRDTQYF. The chain has TRBV6-4 and TRBJ2-3; D unclear. Germline CDR1 MRHNA, CDR2 SNTAGT. The CDR3 sequence is 13 residues long. Trimming pared 4 bases from V and 6 bases from J, leaving 11 bases between.

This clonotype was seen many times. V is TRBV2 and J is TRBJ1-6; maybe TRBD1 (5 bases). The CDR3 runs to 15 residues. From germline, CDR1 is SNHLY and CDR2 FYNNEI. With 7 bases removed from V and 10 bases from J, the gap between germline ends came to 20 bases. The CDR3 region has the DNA TGTGCCAGCACTCGATGGGGGGGTTTAGTGTCACCCCTCCACTTT. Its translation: CASTRWGGLVSPLHF.

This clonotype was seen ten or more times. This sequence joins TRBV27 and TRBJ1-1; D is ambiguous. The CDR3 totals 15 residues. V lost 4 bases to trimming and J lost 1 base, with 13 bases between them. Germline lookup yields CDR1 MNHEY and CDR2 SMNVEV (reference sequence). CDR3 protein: CASSSRQAKNTEAFF. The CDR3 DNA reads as TGTGCCAGCAGTTCGCGGCAGGCGAAGAACACTGAAGCTTTCTTT.

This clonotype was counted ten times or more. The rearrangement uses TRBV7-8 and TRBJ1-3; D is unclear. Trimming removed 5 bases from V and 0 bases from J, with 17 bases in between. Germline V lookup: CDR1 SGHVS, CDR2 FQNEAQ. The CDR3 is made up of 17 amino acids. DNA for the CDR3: TGTGCCAGCAGCCTCGACCGCCTTCTAAACTCTGGAAACACCATATATTTT. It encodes CASSLDRLLNSGNTIYF.

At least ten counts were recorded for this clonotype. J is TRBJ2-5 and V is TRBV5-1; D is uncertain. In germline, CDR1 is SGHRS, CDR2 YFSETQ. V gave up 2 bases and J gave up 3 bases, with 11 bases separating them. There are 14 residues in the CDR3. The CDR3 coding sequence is TGCGCCAGCAGCTTATGGGGTGACGAAGAGACCCAGTACTTC. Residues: CASSLWGDEETQYF.

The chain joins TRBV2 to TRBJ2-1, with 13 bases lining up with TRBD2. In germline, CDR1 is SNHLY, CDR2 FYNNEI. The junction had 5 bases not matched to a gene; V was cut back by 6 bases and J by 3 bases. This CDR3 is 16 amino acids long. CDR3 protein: CASSRTSGGNYNEQFF. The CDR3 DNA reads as TGTGCCAGCAGCCGGACTAGCGGGGGAAACTACAATGAGCAGTTCTTC.

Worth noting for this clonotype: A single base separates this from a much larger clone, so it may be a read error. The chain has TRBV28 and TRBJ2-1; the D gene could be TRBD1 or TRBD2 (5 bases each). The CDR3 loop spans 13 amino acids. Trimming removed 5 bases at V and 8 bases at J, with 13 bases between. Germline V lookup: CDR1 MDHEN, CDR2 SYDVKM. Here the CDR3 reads CASSDGTRDEQFF. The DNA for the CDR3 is TGTGCCAGCAGTGATGGGACCCGGGATGAGCAGTTCTTC.

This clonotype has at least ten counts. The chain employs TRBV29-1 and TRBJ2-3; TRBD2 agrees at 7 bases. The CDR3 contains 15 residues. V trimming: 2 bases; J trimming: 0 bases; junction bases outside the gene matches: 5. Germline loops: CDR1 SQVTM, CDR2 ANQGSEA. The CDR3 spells CSVEPVGGSTDTQYF. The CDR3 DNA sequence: TGCAGCGTTGAACCGGTCGGGGGGAGCACAGATACGCAGTATTTT.

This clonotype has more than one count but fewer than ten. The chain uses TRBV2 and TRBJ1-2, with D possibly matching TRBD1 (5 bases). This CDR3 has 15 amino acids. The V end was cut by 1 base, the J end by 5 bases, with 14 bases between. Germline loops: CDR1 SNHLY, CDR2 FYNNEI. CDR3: CASSEGWDFQYGYTF. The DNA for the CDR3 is TGTGCCAGCAGTGAAGGGTGGGACTTTCAATATGGCTACACCTTC.